This T cell receptor (beta chain) was sequenced for a study of Graves' ophthalmopathy and Graves' hyperthyroidism. The authors amplified TCR beta CDR3 regions, and they did so from RNA transcripts for repertoire sequencing. Second-round multiplex PCR came after a first-round RT-PCR that employed HTBI primers. From the multiplex PCR reads, TCRdb called clonotypes with MiXCR, one entry per CDR3 protein. The data show 600,000 to 950,000 distinct CDR3 sequences, approximately 40% seen once. The CDR3 has 14 amino acids. Per germline, CDR1 SQVTM and CDR2 ANQGSEA. V dropped 0 bases and J dropped 1 base, with 10 bases sitting between them. Patients were excluded if they had other autoimmune diseases or uncontrolled infections, and likewise if pregnancy or lactation applied. The table lists this clonotype with many counts. Antigen: not known. Overall study results and limits: Most expanded thyroid clonotypes above 0.001 frequency also appeared in blood.

Sequenced material: peripheral blood. This sequence was found in an adult man with Graves' ophthalmopathy. The rearrangement links TRBV29-1 to TRBJ2-7; D is unresolved. DNA for the CDR3: TGCAGCGTTGAAGATCGAGGTTATTCCTACGAGCAGTACTTC. Its protein product is CSVEDRGYSYEQYF.